These 21 T cell receptor beta chains share one sample of origin, sequenced in a study of Ad26.COV2.S vaccination and SARS-CoV-2 variants. Treatment of the sample: about 20 received Ad26.COV2.S at low or high dose, single or two shots; about 5 received placebo; per-sample allocation not given. Collection of samples fell on day 63 after the first vaccine or placebo injection. The assay was immunoSEQ multiplex PCR, and TCRdb's table has in-frame clones only and misses some. This repertoire shows about 280,000 clones, approximately 89% found once; its top ten account for about 3.6%. Source: peripheral blood, taken in a trial of Ad26.COV2.S vaccine versus placebo. These receptors originate from a person aged 18 to 59 who received the Ad26.COV2.S COVID-19 vaccine or a placebo.

CDR3 in amino acids: CASSQADRGQGYTF. The DNA of the CDR3 is TGCGCCAGCAGCCAGGCGGACAGGGGGCAAGGCTACACCTTC. V and J are TRBV4-3 and TRBJ1-2; 11 nucleotides agree with TRBD1. The trim removed 3 bases at V and 8 bases at J, leaving 5 bases unmatched. The CDR3 spans 14 residues. Germline V gives CDR1 LGHNA, CDR2 YSLEER.

The rearrangement uses TRBV5-1 and TRBJ1-1; D is possibly TRBD1 (5 bases). Germline assignment: CDR1 SGHRS and CDR2 YFSETQ. V lost 2 bases, J lost 2 bases, and 10 bases lay in between. There are 14 residues in the CDR3. CDR3: CASSLLGGNTEAFF. CDR3 in DNA: TGCGCCAGCAGCTTATTGGGGGGAAACACTGAAGCTTTCTTT. Combining the CDR3 with reference TRBV5-1 and TRBJ1-1 gives the whole variable domain KAGVTQTPRYLIKTRGQQVTLSCSPISGHRSVSWYQQTPGQGLQFLFEYFSETQRNKGNFPGRFSGRQFSNSRSEMNVSTLELGDSALYLCASSLLGGNTEAFFGQGTRLTVV.

The chain has TRBV18 and TRBJ2-1, with D possibly TRBD2 on 6 matching bases. Germline CDR1 KGHSH, CDR2 LQKENI. V lost 1 base and J 10 bases, leaving 23 bases between the germline ends. The CDR3 has 17 residues. The CDR3 nucleotides read TGTGCCAGCTCACCACGACCCTTTGTAGATCGAAGCGGGGAGCAGTTCTTC. It yields the protein CASSPRPFVDRSGEQFF.

This clone was picked up one time. The gene calls are TRBV6-2 or TRBV6-3 and TRBJ2-5; 13 positions agree with TRBD2. The V and J ends lost 2 bases and 1 base, in that order; junction bases with no gene match: 1. The germline V gene encodes CDR1 MNHEY and CDR2 SVGEGT. There are 16 residues in the CDR3. The CDR3 spells CASSYGLAGVQETQYF. The DNA of the CDR3 is TGTGCCAGCAGTTACGGACTAGCGGGGGTCCAAGAGACCCAGTACTTC.

The rearrangement joins TRBV2 to TRBJ1-6, with a possible D match to TRBD1 (5 bases). The germline V gene has CDR1 SNHLY and CDR2 FYNNEI. V was shortened by 5 bases and J by 6 bases, with 11 bases between the two germline ends. CDR3 size: 14 residues. The CDR3 protein is CASSTGRTNSPLHF. CDR3 bases: TGTGCCAGCAGTACGGGACGGACTAATTCACCCCTCCACTTT. Variable domain in full (rest from reference TRBV2 and TRBJ1-6): EPEVTQTPSHQVTQMGQEVILRCVPISNHLYFYWYRQILGQKVEFLVSFYNNEISEKSEIFDDQFSVERPDGSNFTLKIRSTKLEDSAMYFCASSTGRTNSPLHFGNGTRLTVT.

V usage is TRBV10-1 and J usage is TRBJ2-7; a possible D gene is TRBD2 (5 bases). Germline V gives CDR1 WNHNN, CDR2 SYGVQD (reference sequence). The CDR3 has 13 residues. With 5 bases removed from V and 5 bases from J, the gap between germline ends came to 13 bases. The CDR3 here is CASSFSGSHEQYF. In nucleotides, the CDR3 is TGCGCCAGCAGTTTCTCGGGGTCCCACGAGCAGTACTTC.

This chain uses TRBV15 with TRBJ2-7; 8 bases align to TRBD1. J gave up 0 bases and V 0 bases, and 7 bases lay outside the gene matches. CDR1 is LNHNV and CDR2 is YYDKDF in the germline V gene (reference sequence). This CDR3 is built from 17 residues. CDR3 nucleotides: TGTGCCACCAGCAGAGACACCGACAGGGGTTTCTCCTACGAGCAGTACTTC. Residues: CATSRDTDRGFSYEQYF.

The chain carries TRBV11-2 and TRBJ1-5; 7 bases align to TRBD1. Germline V gene data show CDR1 as SGHAT and CDR2 as FQNNGV. After removal of 1 base from V and 3 bases from J, the junction contained 3 bases not matched to a gene. This CDR3 region has 15 residues. In DNA, the CDR3 is TGTGCCAGCAGCTTAGGACAGGGAAACAATCAGCCCCAGCATTTT. Translation: CASSLGQGNNQPQHF.

This clone was detected only once. The rearrangement links TRBV10-3 to TRBJ2-1; the match to TRBD2 covers 14 bases. The CDR3 spans 16 residues. V lost 7 bases and J lost 5; bases outside the gene matches: 7. CDR1 and CDR2 from the germline V gene are ENHRY and SYGVKD. The CDR3 loop is CAITRGLAGGDNEQFF. CDR3 nucleotides: TGTGCCATCACCCGAGGACTAGCGGGGGGAGACAATGAGCAGTTCTTC.

The rearrangement uses TRBV6-2 or TRBV6-3 and TRBJ1-5; D is possibly TRBD1 (5 bases). The CDR3 runs 16 residues. Per the germline V gene, CDR1 is MNHEY and CDR2 is SVGEGT. V was clipped by 6 bases and J by 0 bases, with 15 bases between them. The CDR3: CASSPYTTASNQPQHF. The CDR3 nucleotides read TGTGCCAGCAGCCCTTACACGACAGCTAGCAATCAGCCCCAGCATTTT.

This clone was counted only a few times. This chain connects TRBV6-1 to TRBJ2-3; no reliable D call. The V and J ends lost 2 bases and 2 bases respectively, with 11 bases between them. The CDR3 runs to 15 residues. Germline V CDR1 and CDR2: MNHNS, SASEGT. CDR3 nucleotides: TGTGCCAGCAGTGAACAAGGGCAGTACACAGATACGCAGTATTTT. Translating it yields CASSEQGQYTDTQYF.

Details on this clone: The same CDR3 is also encoded by other DNA sequences in this sample. CDR3 amino acids: CASSLGDRAYGYTF. In DNA form, the CDR3 reads TGCGCCAGCAGCTTGGGGGACAGAGCCTATGGCTACACCTTC. The genes are TRBV5-1 and TRBJ1-2; 7 nucleotides line up with TRBD1. The germline V gene encodes CDR1 SGHRS and CDR2 YFSETQ. The CDR3 is made up of 14 amino acids. Unmatched junction bases numbered 3, after V lost 0 bases and J lost 4 bases. The full variable domain, completed using reference TRBV5-1 and TRBJ1-2, is KAGVTQTPRYLIKTRGQQVTLSCSPISGHRSVSWYQQTPGQGLQFLFEYFSETQRNKGNFPGRFSGRQFSNSRSEMNVSTLELGDSALYLCASSLGDRAYGYTFGSGTRLTVV.

Only one count was recorded for this clone. CDR3 nucleotide sequence: TGTGCCAGCAGTTACTCCGGGGGGGGCACTGAAGCTTTCTTT. This encodes CASSYSGGGTEAFF. The chain is built from TRBV6-5 and TRBJ1-1, with a tentative D call TRBD1 (5 bases). V was pared by 0 bases and J by 4 bases, with 9 bases between. Germline-derived CDR1 and CDR2 are MNHEY and SVGAGI. The CDR3 extends over 14 amino acids.

This chain uses TRBV7-3 with TRBJ2-1; possible D gene TRBD1, 6 bases. V lost 3 bases and J lost 3, with 12 bases in between. The CDR3 length is 15 residues. Germline CDR1 and CDR2: SGHTA and FQGTGA. CDR3 nucleotide sequence: TGTGCCAGCAGCTTCCAGGGGACCCTCTACAATGAGCAGTTCTTC. The encoded protein is CASSFQGTLYNEQFF.

This clone was counted once. The chain couples TRBV2 to TRBJ1-2; D remains ambiguous. The V end lost 0 bases, the J end lost 2 bases, and 13 bases lay between the germline ends. This CDR3 spans 16 amino acids. Per the germline V gene, CDR1 is SNHLY and CDR2 is FYNNEI. This chain's CDR3 is CASSEALRARNYGYTF. The CDR3 nucleotides read TGTGCCAGCAGTGAAGCGCTTCGGGCACGGAACTATGGCTACACCTTC.

The chain joins TRBV19 to TRBJ1-2, with D hard to call. CDR1 is LNHDA, CDR2 SQIVND, per germline (reference sequence). V lost 9 bases, J lost 2 bases, and 13 bases lay in between. This CDR3 has 13 residues. In nucleotides, the CDR3 is TGTGCCAGCAGACGGACGGCGAACTATGGCTACACCTTC. It specifies CASRRTANYGYTF.

The chain recombines TRBV12-5 with TRBJ2-7; D not resolved. CDR1 is LGHNT and CDR2 is FRNRAP in the germline V gene. The CDR3 length is 13 residues. V gave up 2 bases and J gave up 6 bases, with 11 bases separating them. This chain's CDR3 is CASGLWVVGEQYF. In nucleotides, the CDR3 is TGTGCTAGTGGTTTGTGGGTGGTGGGCGAGCAGTACTTC.

The chain carries TRBV9 and TRBJ2-2; TRBD2 matches 8 bases. The CDR3 is made up of 16 amino acids. Looked up from germline, CDR1 is SGDLS and CDR2 is YYNGEE. Trimming took 0 bases from V and 2 from J; bases not matched to a gene: 3. CDR3 in amino acids: CASSVDGRANTGELFF. The DNA for the CDR3 is TGTGCCAGCAGCGTAGACGGGAGGGCCAACACCGGGGAGCTGTTTTTT.

The chain has TRBV7-2 and TRBJ2-5; D is unclear. The V end lost 0 bases, the J end lost 1 base, and 6 bases lay between the germline ends. The CDR3 is made up of 14 amino acids. The V gene's germline CDR1 is SGHTA and CDR2 FQGNSA. The DNA of the CDR3 is TGTGCCAGCAGCTTAGCGGCAGCCCAAGAGACCCAGTACTTC. Translating it yields CASSLAAAQETQYF.

The J gene is TRBJ1-6, the V gene TRBV7-3; no clear D. The germline V gene has CDR1 SGHTA and CDR2 FQGTGA. The CDR3 loop spans 16 amino acids. V gave up 1 base and J gave up 1 base, with 8 bases separating them. The CDR3 loop is CASSLNGNSYNSPLHF. The CDR3 DNA reads TGTGCCAGCAGCTTAAATGGGAATTCCTATAATTCACCCCTCCACTTT.

This clone was recorded only once. This chain uses TRBV5-1 with TRBJ2-7, with D perhaps assigned TRBD1 or TRBD2 (6 bases each). Germline V gives CDR1 SGHRS, CDR2 YFSETQ. This CDR3 contains 15 residues. Deletions cut 0 bases from V and 3 bases from J, with 13 bases between. DNA for the CDR3: TGCGCCAGCAGCTTGGAGGGGGGCCTTATCTACGAGCAGTACTTC. Encoded protein: CASSLEGGLIYEQYF.